Below, 27 T cell receptor beta chains from the same sample are listed, as sequenced in a study of blood T cell dynamics during melanoma immunotherapy. The time point was: week 3, after first cycle of checkpoint inhibitor. Here immunoSEQ multiplex PCR was the method, and the copy in TCRdb shows in-frame clones only, minus some. Of about 12,000 clones listed, 85% to 90% were seen once; the top ten hold roughly 4%. Specimen: blood, collected from a patient treated with checkpoint blockade. The receptor set was obtained from a human donor with melanoma.

The V call is TRBV27, the J call TRBJ2-3, with 7 positions matching TRBD2. Germline trimming cut 4 bases from V and 2 bases from J; bases unmatched to any gene: 9. The CDR3 consists of 16 residues. Germline V CDR1 and CDR2: MNHEY, SMNVEV (reference sequence). The CDR3 sequence: CASSSSSGRPTDTQYF. CDR3 in DNA: TGTGCCAGCAGTTCCTCTAGCGGCAGGCCCACAGATACGCAGTATTTT.

The rearrangement joins TRBV7-6 to TRBJ2-7; TRBD1 agrees at 7 bases. V shed 3 bases, J shed 5 bases, and the junction held 7 bases outside the gene matches. The CDR3 runs 14 residues. Looked up from germline, CDR1 is SGHVS and CDR2 is FNYEAQ. Here the CDR3 reads CASSFLGQTDEQYF. The CDR3 DNA reads TGTGCCAGCAGCTTCTTGGGACAGACCGACGAGCAGTACTTC.

The CDR3 loop reads CASSLDGQEAKETQYF. The CDR3 DNA follows: TGTGCCAGCAGCTTAGATGGACAGGAGGCGAAAGAGACCCAGTACTTC. The chain carries TRBV11-3 and TRBJ2-5; 7 nucleotides line up with TRBD1. The CDR3 runs to 16 residues. Germline loops: CDR1 SGHNT, CDR2 YENEEA. V dropped 0 bases and J dropped 3; count of bases not matched to a gene: 7.

V and J are TRBV19 and TRBJ2-3, with 7 bases matching TRBD2. Trimming cost V 1 base and J 1 base; bases outside gene matches: 2. The CDR3 extends over 15 amino acids. Germline assignment: CDR1 LNHDA and CDR2 SQIVND (reference sequence). The CDR3, as DNA: TGTGCCAGTAGTATAGGCGCGGGGGGCACAGATACGCAGTATTTT. Its translation: CASSIGAGGTDTQYF.

The chain uses TRBV11-2 and TRBJ2-5; 9 bases are a match to TRBD2. This CDR3 is built from 16 residues. Germline assignment: CDR1 SGHAT and CDR2 FQNNGV. The trim removed 1 base at V and 4 bases at J, leaving 7 bases unmatched. The CDR3 spells CASSLAAGGVGETQYF. CDR3 bases: TGTGCCAGCAGCTTAGCAGCGGGGGGAGTTGGAGAGACCCAGTACTTC.

The chain joins TRBV7-6 to TRBJ1-2; D gene unclear. Trimming shortened V by 10 bases and J by 5 bases, and 11 bases separated the two germline ends. From germline, CDR1 is SGHVS and CDR2 FNYEAQ. The length of the CDR3 is 11 residues. CDR3 in DNA: TGTGCCACCTACAGTCCGTATGGCTACACCTTC. Its protein product is CATYSPYGYTF.

The rearrangement uses TRBV6-6 and TRBJ2-7; 7 nucleotides line up with TRBD1. Trimming at V came to 7 bases and at J to 4 bases, leaving 7 bases not matched to a gene. Germline V gene data show CDR1 as MNHNY and CDR2 as SVGAGI (reference sequence). The CDR3 runs 13 residues. CDR3 nucleotides: TGTGCCAGCACCCTTCAACAGGGGTACGAGCAGTACTTC. It encodes CASTLQQGYEQYF.

This chain uses TRBV7-2 with TRBJ2-1, with 11 bases lining up with TRBD2. This CDR3 spans 14 amino acids. Germline assignment: CDR1 SGHTA and CDR2 FQGNSA. V gave up 4 bases and J gave up 4 bases; unmatched junction bases: 0. CDR3 region: CASSWTSGYNEQFF. Here the CDR3 DNA reads TGTGCCAGCAGCTGGACTAGCGGGTACAATGAGCAGTTCTTC.

This chain joins TRBV6-1 and TRBJ1-1, with TRBD1 matching 7 bases. Germline V gene lookup returns CDR1 MNHNS and CDR2 SASEGT. The CDR3 totals 14 residues. The junction had 4 bases not matched to a gene; V was cut back by 6 bases and J by 0 bases. The DNA of the CDR3 is TGTGCCAGCAGGGAACAGGGGTTGAACACTGAAGCTTTCTTT. Residues: CASREQGLNTEAFF.

The V gene is TRBV7-9, the J gene TRBJ2-3; weak D call: TRBD2 (5 bases). Trimming took off 1 base at V and 0 bases at J, with 20 bases between the two ends. CDR1 is SEHNR, CDR2 FQNEAQ, per germline (reference sequence). The CDR3 consists of 19 residues. CDR3 protein: CASSLVGRLQVFSTDTQYF. The CDR3 coding sequence is TGTGCCAGCAGCTTAGTTGGGCGACTACAAGTCTTTAGCACAGATACGCAGTATTTT.

This chain uses TRBV6-1 with TRBJ1-5; 10 bases fit TRBD1. V gave up 6 bases and J gave up 6 bases; unmatched junction bases: 8. The CDR3 covers 15 residues. The germline CDR1 and CDR2 sequences are MNHNS and SASEGT. DNA for the CDR3: TGTGCCAGCAGGGCCGACAGGGGGCGAGGTCAGCCCCAGCATTTT. Encoded protein: CASRADRGRGQPQHF.

CDR3 DNA sequence: TGCAGCGTTGATGAGGTCAGGGGGCTGTCAGATACGCAGTATTTT. This encodes CSVDEVRGLSDTQYF. The chain is built from TRBV29-1 and TRBJ2-3, with 8 positions matching TRBD1. CDR1 SQVTM and CDR2 ANQGSEA come from the germline V gene. This CDR3 is built from 15 residues. The J segment lost 4 bases and the V segment lost 3 bases, leaving 9 bases of the junction unmatched.

The CDR3 sequence: CASSPRLQDYTEAFF. The CDR3 nucleotides read TGTGCCAGCAGCCCCAGACTCCAGGATTACACTGAAGCTTTCTTT. The chain uses TRBV7-9 and TRBJ1-1; D unresolved. Germline CDR1 and CDR2: SEHNR and FQNEAQ (reference sequence). Trimming cost V 5 bases and J 3 bases, with 16 bases left between them. This CDR3 region has 15 residues.

J is TRBJ2-1 and V is TRBV7-9; TRBD2 matches 11 bases. The V and J ends lost 5 bases and 0 bases, in that order; junction bases with no gene match: 3. The germline gives CDR1 SEHNR, CDR2 FQNEAQ (reference sequence). This CDR3 comprises 16 residues. This chain's CDR3 is CASSDTSGSSYNEQFF. CDR3 DNA sequence: TGTGCCAGCAGCGACACTAGCGGGAGCTCCTACAATGAGCAGTTCTTC.

This sequence joins TRBV2 and TRBJ1-3, with 7 bases matching TRBD1. CDR3 length: 17 amino acids. J gave up 0 bases and V 2 bases, and 7 bases lay outside the gene matches. Germline CDR1 and CDR2: SNHLY and FYNNEI. The CDR3 DNA reads TGTGCCAGCAGTGAAACGTCAGGGGGGGCCTCTGGAAACACCATATATTTT. This sequence encodes CASSETSGGASGNTIYF.

The rearrangement uses TRBV19 and TRBJ2-3; 7 nucleotides agree with TRBD2. This CDR3 comprises 15 residues. The junction had 6 bases not matched to a gene; V was cut back by 6 bases and J by 0 bases. Germline V gene sequence: CDR1 LNHDA, CDR2 SQIVND (reference sequence). The CDR3 region is CASSSGRASTDTQYF. In nucleotides, the CDR3 is TGTGCCAGTAGCTCGGGGAGGGCTAGCACAGATACGCAGTATTTT.

The chain couples TRBV4-1 to TRBJ2-2; 7 nucleotides align to TRBD1. Germline V CDR1 and CDR2: MGHRA, YSYEKL. The CDR3 spans 16 residues. V was pared by 5 bases and J by 8 bases, with 14 bases of the junction left unmatched. CDR3 residues: CASSSGRGLLVGELFF. The DNA for the CDR3 is TGCGCCAGCAGCTCTGGAAGGGGGCTGCTGGTGGGGGAGCTGTTTTTT.

The rearrangement uses TRBV28 and TRBJ1-2; D is ambiguous. CDR1 and CDR2 (germline): MDHEN, SYDVKM. V gave up 4 bases and J gave up 0 bases, with 9 bases separating them. This CDR3 region has 14 residues. CDR3 nucleotides: TGTGCCAGCAGTTCCGCAACCTCTAACTATGGCTACACCTTC. It translates to CASSSATSNYGYTF.

V and J are TRBV6-5 and TRBJ1-1; D remains unclear. This CDR3 is built from 12 residues. The germline V and J ends were trimmed by 4 bases and 3 bases, with 6 bases remaining between them. Germline V gene sequence: CDR1 MNHEY, CDR2 SVGAGI. CDR3 sequence (DNA): TGTGCCAGCAGTTCCCGGGACACTGAAGCTTTCTTT. This gives the protein CASSSRDTEAFF.

This clone was observed once. The genes are TRBV6-6 and TRBJ2-5; 9 nucleotides match TRBD1. Matching the DNA end better, TRBJ2-7 makes the J call doubtful. The CDR3 has 15 amino acids. Germline CDR1 MNHNY, CDR2 SVGAGI (reference sequence). The CDR3 bases are TGTGCCAGCACCGACAGGGGACAGGGCGCCTACGAGCAGTACTTC. Its translation is CASTDRGQGAYEQYF.

The gene calls are TRBV19 and TRBJ2-5, with 9 bases matching TRBD2. V shed 10 bases and J 1 base; nucleotides not matched to a gene: 10. The length of the CDR3 is 15 residues. In germline, CDR1 is LNHDA, CDR2 SQIVND (reference sequence). CDR3 protein: CATTMAGGPQETQYF. In nucleotides, the CDR3 is TGTGCCACCACCATGGCGGGAGGGCCCCAAGAGACCCAGTACTTC.

V usage is TRBV6-1 and J usage is TRBJ1-2, with D possibly being TRBD1 (6 bases). Germline CDR1 is MNHNS and CDR2 is SASEGT. The CDR3 has 13 amino acids. The ends were cut back, 7 bases at V and 7 bases at J, with 16 bases in the middle. The CDR3 DNA is TGTGCCAGCAAAGATCAGGGGCTTCGTGGCTACACCTTC. Residues: CASKDQGLRGYTF.

This chain joins TRBV10-3 and TRBJ2-7; 8 bases align to TRBD1. Trimming cost V 3 bases and J 8 bases; bases outside gene matches: 9. Germline CDR1 is ENHRY and CDR2 is SYGVKD. This CDR3 comprises 14 residues. CDR3 amino acids: CAISDPQGAGQQYF. For the CDR3, the DNA is TGTGCCATCAGTGATCCCCAGGGGGCGGGTCAGCAGTACTTC.

This chain links TRBV2 with TRBJ2-1; either TRBD1 or TRBD2 may fit D (6 bases each). This CDR3 comprises 13 residues. V lost 6 bases, J lost 9 bases, and 15 bases lay in between. Germline CDR1 and CDR2: SNHLY and FYNNEI. The CDR3 is CASRGGQLFEQFF. CDR3 nucleotides: TGTGCCAGCAGGGGAGGACAGTTATTTGAGCAGTTCTTC.

The rearrangement links TRBV9 to TRBJ2-1, with 8 bases lining up with TRBD2. V shed 4 bases and J 7 bases; nucleotides not matched to a gene: 13. This CDR3 has 16 residues. CDR1 is SGDLS, CDR2 YYNGEE, per germline. CDR3 sequence reads: CASSLQTSALGNEQFF. In DNA, the CDR3 is TGTGCCAGCAGCCTTCAGACTAGCGCTCTCGGGAATGAGCAGTTCTTC. Variable domain in full (rest from reference TRBV9 and TRBJ2-1): DSGVTQTPKHLITATGQRVTLRCSPRSGDLSVYWYQQSLDQGLQFLIQYYNGEERAKGNILERFSAQQFPDLHSELNLSSLELGDSALYFCASSLQTSALGNEQFFGPGTRLTVL.

This clone appeared once. The gene calls are TRBV6-5 and TRBJ1-2; D is unresolved. CDR1 and CDR2 from the germline V gene are MNHEY and SVGAGI. Trimming removed 2 bases at V and 4 bases at J, with 14 bases between. The CDR3 runs to 15 residues. The CDR3 DNA sequence: TGTGCCAGCAGTTACCGGTCAAGGAGGGCCTATGGCTACACCTTC. This codes for CASSYRSRRAYGYTF.

The V call is TRBV25-1, the J call TRBJ1-4; a weak D match, TRBD1 (6 bases). CDR3 length equals 14 residues. The V and J ends lost 1 base and 4 bases respectively, with 7 bases between them. The germline CDR1 and CDR2 sequences are MGHDK and SYGVNS. The CDR3 reads CASSESRGNEKLFF. The CDR3 DNA sequence: TGTGCCAGCAGTGAATCCAGGGGTAATGAAAAACTGTTTTTT.